The entry that follows covers one T cell receptor (beta chain) sequence. The antigen is undetermined. The sample belongs to a study of identical twins. General study points: Twins showed weaker excess sharing in their beta out-of-frame sequences.

Germline lookup yields CDR1 LGHNA and CDR2 YNFKEQ. The CDR3 sequence is 14 residues long. Trimming at V came to 0 bases and at J to 9 bases, leaving 5 bases not matched to a gene. TCRdb re-called the 5' RACE reads with MiXCR, one entry per CDR3 protein. Among 1,800,000 or so distinct CDR3 sequences listed, about 31% were seen once. Sequencing input: cord blood. The genes are TRBV4-2 and TRBJ1-5, with 7 nucleotides matching TRBD1. This receptor was identified in a newborn girl in good health. CDR3 protein: CASSQDMAGGPQHF. CDR3 nucleotide sequence: TGTGCCAGCAGCCAAGATATGGCAGGGGGGCCCCAGCATTTT.